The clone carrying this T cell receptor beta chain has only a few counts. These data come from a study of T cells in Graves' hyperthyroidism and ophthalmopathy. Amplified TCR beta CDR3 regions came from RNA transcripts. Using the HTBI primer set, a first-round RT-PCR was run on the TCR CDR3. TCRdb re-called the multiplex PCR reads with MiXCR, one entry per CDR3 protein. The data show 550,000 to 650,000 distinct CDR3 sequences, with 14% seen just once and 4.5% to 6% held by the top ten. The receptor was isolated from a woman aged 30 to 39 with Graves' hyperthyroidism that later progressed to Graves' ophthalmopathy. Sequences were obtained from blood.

CDR3 nucleotide sequence: TGTGCCAGCAGCTTAATGGGCAGGGGAACTAACACTGAAGCTTTCTTT. It translates to CASSLMGRGTNTEAFF. The chain couples TRBV7-3 to TRBJ1-1; TRBD1 might be the D (6 bases). CDR1 SGHTA and CDR2 FQGTGA come from the germline V gene. V lost 1 base to trimming and J lost 2 bases, with 14 bases between them. The CDR3 runs 16 residues. Looking up the rest from reference TRBV7-3 and TRBJ1-1 gives the full variable domain: GAGVSQTPSNKVTEKGKYVELRCDPISGHTALYWYRQSLGQGPEFLIYFQGTGAADDSGLPNDRFFAVRPEGSVSTLKIQRTERGDSAVYLCASSLMGRGTNTEAFFGQGTRLTVV.